A selection of T cell receptor beta chains follows, all from one sample in a study of breast tumors, draining lymph nodes, adjacent tissues. TCRdb independently ran MiXCR on the multiplex PCR reads; one entry per CDR3 protein. The table includes 150,000 to 200,000 distinct CDR3 sequences, roughly a third detected once. Source material: axillary lymph node tissue. Every receptor here comes from a female donor with breast cancer. Some clones in this sample may be carry-over from other donors' samples. Both conserved end residues are part of each CDR3. The order of the fields is J gene, D gene, V gene, clone size, CDR3 DNA, CDR3 protein. D genes are given only for firm matches. Clone size, where shown, is once, few, many, or a class for clones that have expanded.

TRBJ1-2 | NA | TRBV11-2 | many | TGTGCCAGCAGCTTAGTTGTCTCTTCGGGGAGTGGCTACACCTTC | CASSLVVSSGSGYTF
TRBJ1-3 | NA | TRBV15 | many | TGTGCCACCAGCAGAGATCTTCCAGGGAGCTCTGGAAACACCATATATTTT | CATSRDLPGSSGNTIYF
TRBJ1-6 | TRBD1 | TRBV6-1 | many | TGTGCCAGCAGGGGTCTACAGGGGTATAATTCACCCCTCCACTTT | CASRGLQGYNSPLHF
TRBJ1-1 | TRBD1 | TRBV20-1 | many | TGCAGTGCCCCCCGACAGGGGGGTGAAGCTTTCTTT | CSAPRQGGEAFF
TRBJ1-5 | NA | TRBV12-3/TRBV12-4 | NA | TGTGCCAGCAGTCAAGGGGGGCGAAGTCAGCCCCAGCATTTT | CASSQGGRSQPQHF
TRBJ1-6 | NA | TRBV19 | many | TGTGCCAGTAGTATAGACTCGAGACGGAGCTCCTATAATTCACCCCTCCACTTT | CASSIDSRRSSYNSPLHF
TRBJ1-6 | NA | TRBV5-8 | many | TGTGCCAGCAGCTCTACCCCAGGGCTAGGCAATTCACCCCTCCACTTT | CASSSTPGLGNSPLHF
TRBJ1-1 | NA | TRBV11-3 | NA | TGTGCCAGCAGCACACAGACGAACACTGAAGCTTTCTTT | CASSTQTNTEAFF
TRBJ1-2 | TRBD1 | TRBV7-2 | NA | TGTGCCAGCAGCCCCCGGGACAGGGTTTATCGTGGCTACGCCTTC | CASSPRDRVYRGYAF
TRBJ1-4 | NA | TRBV20-1 | NA | TGCAGTGCTGACGAGGGGGGCGCAATTAATGAAAAACTGTTTTTT | CSADEGGAINEKLFF
TRBJ1-4 | NA | TRBV6-6 | many | TGTGCCAGCAGTTACTTAGACACTGGTGAAAAACTGTTTTTT | CASSYLDTGEKLFF
TRBJ1-2 | TRBD1 | TRBV6-5 | once | TGTGCCAGCAGTCACGGACAGGGGGAAGGCTACACCTTC | CASSHGQGEGYTF
TRBJ2-7 | NA | TRBV12-3/TRBV12-4 | few | TGTGCCAGCAGTTTCGGGGCAGGGGCAACAAACGAGCAGTACTTC | CASSFGAGATNEQYF
TRBJ1-5 | NA | TRBV4-2 | NA | TGTGCCAGCAGCCAAGAGGAGGGACGGAGCAATCAGCCCCAGCATTTT | CASSQEEGRSNQPQHF
TRBJ2-1 | NA | TRBV11-1 | NA | TGTGCCAGCAGCCCCGCCGAGGGACTCTACAATGAGCAGTTCTTC | CASSPAEGLYNEQFF
TRBJ1-6 | TRBD1 | TRBV9 | NA | TGTGCCAGCAGCGTAGGACAGGGGGAGTTTTCACCTCTCCACTTT | CASSVGQGEFSPLHF
TRBJ2-2 | NA | TRBV11-2 | NA | TGTGCCAGCAGCTTGGGGGGGGCGACCACCGGGGAGCTGTTTTTT | CASSLGGATTGELFF
TRBJ2-5 | NA | TRBV2 | NA | TGTGCCAGCAGTGAGGCGCAGACTGGACGGAAAGAGACCCAGTACTTC | CASSEAQTGRKETQYF
TRBJ1-2 | NA | TRBV3-1 | NA | TGTGCCAGCAGCCAAGATTTCCTCGGGGGCCCATTTAACTATGGCTACACCTTC | CASSQDFLGGPFNYGYTF
TRBJ2-2 | NA | TRBV5-6 | many | TGTGCCAGCAGCTTGGGTGTGTGGGGGCTCGGGGAGCTGTTTTTT | CASSLGVWGLGELFF
TRBJ2-4 | NA | TRBV5-6 | few | TGTGCCAGCAGCCCATTGCTGGTGGCGGACACACTAGCCAAAAACATTCAGTACTTC | CASSPLLVADTLAKNIQYF
TRBJ2-7 | NA | TRBV19 | many | TGTGCCAGTAGTGTCTCCGCTTTGTTAGACTACGAGCAGTACTTC | CASSVSALLDYEQYF